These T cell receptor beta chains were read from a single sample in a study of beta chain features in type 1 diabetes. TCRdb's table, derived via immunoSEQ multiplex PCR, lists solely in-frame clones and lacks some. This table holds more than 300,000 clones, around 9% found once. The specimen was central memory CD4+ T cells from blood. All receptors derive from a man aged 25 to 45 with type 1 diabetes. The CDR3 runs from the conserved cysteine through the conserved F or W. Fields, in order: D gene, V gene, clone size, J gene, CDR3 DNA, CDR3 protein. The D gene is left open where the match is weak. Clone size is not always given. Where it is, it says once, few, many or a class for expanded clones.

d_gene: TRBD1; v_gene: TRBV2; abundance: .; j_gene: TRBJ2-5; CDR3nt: TGTGCCAGCAGTGAAAAGGGACAGAGTTCAGAGACCCAGTACTTC; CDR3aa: CASSEKGQSSETQYF
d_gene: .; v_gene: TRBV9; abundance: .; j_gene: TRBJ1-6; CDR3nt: TGTGCCAGCAGCGCCTACGGAGATTCACCCCTCCACTTT; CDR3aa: CASSAYGDSPLHF
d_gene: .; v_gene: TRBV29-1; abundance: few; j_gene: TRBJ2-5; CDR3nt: TGCAGCCTCCTAGCCCAGGCGGAAACCCAGTACTTC; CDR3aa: CSLLAQAETQYF
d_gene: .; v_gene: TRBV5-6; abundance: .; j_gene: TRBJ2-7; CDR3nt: TGTGCCAGCAGCTTCTACAGGGTTCACGAGCAGTACTTC; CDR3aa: CASSFYRVHEQYF
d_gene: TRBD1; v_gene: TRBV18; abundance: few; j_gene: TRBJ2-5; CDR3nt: TGTGCCAGCTCATCCGGGACAGGGAGGCCAGAGACCCAGTACTTC; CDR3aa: CASSSGTGRPETQYF
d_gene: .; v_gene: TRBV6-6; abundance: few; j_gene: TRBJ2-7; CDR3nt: TGTGCCAGCAGTTACTACGGGGGATCGGACGAGCAGTACTTC; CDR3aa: CASSYYGGSDEQYF
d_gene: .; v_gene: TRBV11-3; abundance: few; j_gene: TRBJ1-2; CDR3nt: TGTGCCAGCAGCGGTAGCCGATTGAACTATGGCTACACCTTC; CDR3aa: CASSGSRLNYGYTF
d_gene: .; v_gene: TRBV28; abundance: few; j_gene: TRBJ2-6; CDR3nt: TGTGCCAGCAGTTTCCCAAGGTCTGGGGCCAACGTCCTGACTTTC; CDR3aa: CASSFPRSGANVLTF
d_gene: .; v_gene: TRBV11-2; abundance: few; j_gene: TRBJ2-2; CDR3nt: TGTGCCAGCAGCGAGACCCAGGGAGCCGGGGAGCTGTTTTTT; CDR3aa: CASSETQGAGELFF
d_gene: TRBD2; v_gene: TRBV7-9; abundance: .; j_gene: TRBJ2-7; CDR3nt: TGTGCCAGCAGCTACCTAACGGGGGGCTACGAGCAGTACTTC; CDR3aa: CASSYLTGGYEQYF
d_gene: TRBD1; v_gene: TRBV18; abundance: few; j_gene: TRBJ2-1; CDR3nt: TGTGCCAGCGCCGGGACAGGGTTCCTCGAGCAGTTCTTC; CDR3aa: CASAGTGFLEQFF
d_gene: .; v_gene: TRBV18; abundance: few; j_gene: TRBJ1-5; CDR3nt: TGTGCCAGCTCACCAGGGTATTCGGGCAATCAGCCCCAGCATTTT; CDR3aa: CASSPGYSGNQPQHF
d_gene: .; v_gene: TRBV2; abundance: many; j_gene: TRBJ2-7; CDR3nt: TGTGCCAGCACTAGGGACAATAACTACGAGCAGTACTTC; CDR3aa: CASTRDNNYEQYF
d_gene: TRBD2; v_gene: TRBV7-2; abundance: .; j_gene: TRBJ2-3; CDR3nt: TGTGCCAGCAGCGGGTGGAGCGGGGGATCAGATACGCAGTATTTT; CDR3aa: CASSGWSGGSDTQYF
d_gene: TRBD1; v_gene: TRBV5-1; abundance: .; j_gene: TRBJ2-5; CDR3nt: TGCGCCAGCAGCTCCGGACAGGGGCGAGGGGAGACCCAGTACTTC; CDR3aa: CASSSGQGRGETQYF
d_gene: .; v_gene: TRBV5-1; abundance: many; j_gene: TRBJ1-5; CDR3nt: TGCGCCAGCAGCCTGGACGACGGATTGAATCAGCCCCAGCATTTT; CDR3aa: CASSLDDGLNQPQHF
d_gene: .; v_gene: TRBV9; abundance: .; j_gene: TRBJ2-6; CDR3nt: TGTGCCAGCAGCCCCCGGGAGACTGGGGCCAACGTCCTGACTTTC; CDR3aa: CASSPRETGANVLTF
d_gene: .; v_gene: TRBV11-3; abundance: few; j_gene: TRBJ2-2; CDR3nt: TGTGCCAGCAGCCCTAACACCGGGGAGCTGTTTTTT; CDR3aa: CASSPNTGELFF
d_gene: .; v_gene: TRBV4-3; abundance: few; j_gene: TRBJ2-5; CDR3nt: TGCGCCAGCAGCCAAGAGCCGCCGGGCACGGGAGAGACCCAGTACTTC; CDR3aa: CASSQEPPGTGETQYF
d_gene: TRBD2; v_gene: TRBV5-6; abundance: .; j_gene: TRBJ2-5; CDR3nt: TGTGCCAGCAGCTTAGGCGGGGGGGCCGAGACCCAGTACTTC; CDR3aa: CASSLGGGAETQYF
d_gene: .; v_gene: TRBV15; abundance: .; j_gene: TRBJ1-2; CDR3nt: TGTGCCACCAGCAGAGATCGGGTTCCTAACTATGGCTACACCTTC; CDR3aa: CATSRDRVPNYGYTF
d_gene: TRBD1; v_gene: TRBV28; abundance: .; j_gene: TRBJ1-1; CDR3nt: TGTGCCAGCAGTTCGACAGGGAGTGTCACTGAAGCTTTCTTT; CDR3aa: CASSSTGSVTEAFF
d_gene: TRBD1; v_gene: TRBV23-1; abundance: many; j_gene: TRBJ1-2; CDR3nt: TGCGCCAGCAGTCACAAGACAGGGGAGTACACCTTC; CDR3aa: CASSHKTGEYTF
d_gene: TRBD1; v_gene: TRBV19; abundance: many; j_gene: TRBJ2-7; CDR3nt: TGTGCCAGTAGTAGTCCGACAGGGAAAGGCTCCTACGAGCAGTACTTC; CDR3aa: CASSSPTGKGSYEQYF